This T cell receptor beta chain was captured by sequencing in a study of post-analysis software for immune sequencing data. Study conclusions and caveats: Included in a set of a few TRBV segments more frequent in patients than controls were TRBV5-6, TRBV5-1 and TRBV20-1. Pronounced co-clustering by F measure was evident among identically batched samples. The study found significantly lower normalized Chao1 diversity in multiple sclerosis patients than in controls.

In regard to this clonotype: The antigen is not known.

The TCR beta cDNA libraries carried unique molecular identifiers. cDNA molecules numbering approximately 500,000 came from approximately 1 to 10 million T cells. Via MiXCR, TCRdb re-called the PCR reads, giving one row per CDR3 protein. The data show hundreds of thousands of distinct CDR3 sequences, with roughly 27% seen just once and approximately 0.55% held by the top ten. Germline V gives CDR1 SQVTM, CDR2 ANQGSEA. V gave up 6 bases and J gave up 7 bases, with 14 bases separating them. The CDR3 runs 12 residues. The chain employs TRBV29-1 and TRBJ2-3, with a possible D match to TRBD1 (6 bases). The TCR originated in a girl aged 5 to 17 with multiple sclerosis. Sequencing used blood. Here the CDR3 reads CSVAGGGHTQYF. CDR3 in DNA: TGCAGCGTCGCTGGGGGCGGACATACGCAGTATTTT.